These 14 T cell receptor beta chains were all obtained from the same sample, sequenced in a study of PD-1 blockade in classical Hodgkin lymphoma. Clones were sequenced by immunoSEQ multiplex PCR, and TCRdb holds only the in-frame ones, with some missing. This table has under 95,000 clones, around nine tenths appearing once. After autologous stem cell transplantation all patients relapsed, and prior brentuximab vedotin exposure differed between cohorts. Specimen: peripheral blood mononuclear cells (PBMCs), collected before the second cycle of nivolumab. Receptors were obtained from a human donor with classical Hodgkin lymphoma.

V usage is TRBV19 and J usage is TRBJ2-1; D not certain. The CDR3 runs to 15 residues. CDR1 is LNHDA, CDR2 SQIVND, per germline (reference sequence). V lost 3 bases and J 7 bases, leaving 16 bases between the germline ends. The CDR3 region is CASSMGGRYLNEQFF. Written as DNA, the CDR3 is TGTGCCAGTAGTATGGGCGGAAGGTACCTGAATGAGCAGTTCTTC.

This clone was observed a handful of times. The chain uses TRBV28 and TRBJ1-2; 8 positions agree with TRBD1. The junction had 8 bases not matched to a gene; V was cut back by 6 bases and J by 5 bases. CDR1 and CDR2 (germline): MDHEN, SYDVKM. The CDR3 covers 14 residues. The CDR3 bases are TGTGCCAGCAGACCCGGACAGGGTCGGTATGGCTACACCTTC. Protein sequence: CASRPGQGRYGYTF.

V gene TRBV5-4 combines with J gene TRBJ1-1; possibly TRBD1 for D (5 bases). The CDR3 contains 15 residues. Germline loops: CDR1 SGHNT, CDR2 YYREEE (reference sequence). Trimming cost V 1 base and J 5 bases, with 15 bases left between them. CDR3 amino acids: CASSLPQGISTEAFF. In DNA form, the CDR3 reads TGTGCCAGCAGCTTGCCGCAGGGTATAAGTACTGAAGCTTTCTTT. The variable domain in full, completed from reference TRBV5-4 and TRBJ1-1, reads ETGVTQSPTHLIKTRGQQVTLRCSSQSGHNTVSWYQQALGQGPQFIFQYYREEENGRGNFPPRFSGLQFPNYSSELNVNALELDDSALYLCASSLPQGISTEAFFGQGTRLTVV.

CDR3: CASSHDLAGGPPYEQYF. CDR3 nucleotides: TGCGCCAGCAGCCATGATCTAGCGGGAGGACCACCCTACGAGCAGTACTTC. The chain has TRBV4-1 and TRBJ2-7; 11 bases match TRBD2. V trimming: 3 bases; J trimming: 2 bases; junction bases outside the gene matches: 9. The germline gives CDR1 MGHRA, CDR2 YSYEKL. The CDR3 totals 17 residues.

The CDR3 protein is CASSVRREAEGEFF. In DNA form, the CDR3 reads TGCGCCAGCAGTGTTCGGAGGGAGGCAGAAGGGGAGTTCTTC. The chain carries TRBV5-1 and TRBJ2-1, with D tentatively TRBD2 (6 bases). Trimming shortened V by 5 bases and J by 14 bases, and 23 bases separated the two germline ends. The CDR3 loop spans 14 amino acids. CDR1 and CDR2 (germline): SGHRS, YFSETQ.

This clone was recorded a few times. CDR3 in DNA: TGTGCCTGGAACCCCGGGACAGGGCCTCAGCCCCAGCATTTT. Residues: CAWNPGTGPQPQHF. This chain links TRBV30 with TRBJ1-5; 9 bases are shared with TRBD1. In germline, CDR1 is GTSNPN, CDR2 SVGIG (reference sequence). The CDR3 spans 14 residues. V shed 4 bases, J shed 6 bases, and the junction held 7 bases outside the gene matches. Drawing the rest from reference TRBV30 and TRBJ1-5, the complete variable domain is SQTIHQWPATLVQPVGSPLSLECTVEGTSNPNLYWYRQAAGRGLQLLFYSVGIGQISSEVPQNLSASRPQDRQFILSSKKLLLSDSGFYLCAWNPGTGPQPQHFGDGTRLSIL.

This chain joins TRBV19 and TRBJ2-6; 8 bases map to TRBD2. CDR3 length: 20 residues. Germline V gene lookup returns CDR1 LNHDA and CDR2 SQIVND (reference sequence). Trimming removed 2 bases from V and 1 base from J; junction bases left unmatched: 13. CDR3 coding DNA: TGTGCCAGTAGTATATTGACAGCCGGGACTAGAGGTTCTGGGGCCAACGTCCTGACTTTC. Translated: CASSILTAGTRGSGANVLTF.

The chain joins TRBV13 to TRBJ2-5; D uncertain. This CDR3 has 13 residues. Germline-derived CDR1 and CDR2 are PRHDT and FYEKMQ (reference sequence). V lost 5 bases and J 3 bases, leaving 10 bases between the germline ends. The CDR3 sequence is CASSPPREETQYF. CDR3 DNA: TGTGCCAGCAGCCCCCCCCGGGAAGAGACCCAGTACTTC.

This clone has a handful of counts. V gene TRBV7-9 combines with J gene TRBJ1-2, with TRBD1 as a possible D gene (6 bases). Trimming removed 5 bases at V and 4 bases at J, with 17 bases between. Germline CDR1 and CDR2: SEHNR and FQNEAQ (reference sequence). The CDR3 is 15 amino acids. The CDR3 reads CASSEPSGHSYGYTF. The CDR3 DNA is TGTGCCAGCAGCGAACCCTCGGGACACTCCTATGGCTACACCTTC.

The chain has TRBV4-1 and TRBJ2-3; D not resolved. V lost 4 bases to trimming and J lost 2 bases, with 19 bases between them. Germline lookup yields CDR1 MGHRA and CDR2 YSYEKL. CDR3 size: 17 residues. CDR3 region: CASSPLLGGLHTDTQYF. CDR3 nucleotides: TGCGCCAGCAGCCCCCTCTTGGGTGGCTTACACACAGATACGCAGTATTTT.

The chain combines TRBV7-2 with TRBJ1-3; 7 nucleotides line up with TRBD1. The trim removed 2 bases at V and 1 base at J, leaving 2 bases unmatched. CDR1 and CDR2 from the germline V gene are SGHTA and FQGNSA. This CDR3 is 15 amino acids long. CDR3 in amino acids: CASSLRGQSGNTIYF. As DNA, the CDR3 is TGTGCCAGCAGCTTAAGGGGGCAATCTGGAAACACCATATATTTT.

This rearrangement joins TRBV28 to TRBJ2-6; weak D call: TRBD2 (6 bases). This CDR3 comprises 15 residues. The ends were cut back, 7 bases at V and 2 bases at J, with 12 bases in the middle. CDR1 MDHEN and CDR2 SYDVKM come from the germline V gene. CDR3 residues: CASTAEGTGANVLTF. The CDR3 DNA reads TGTGCCAGCACTGCGGAGGGGACTGGGGCCAACGTCCTGACTTTC. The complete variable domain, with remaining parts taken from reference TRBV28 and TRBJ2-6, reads DVKVTQSSRYLVKRTGEKVFLECVQDMDHENMFWYRQDPGLGLRLIYFSYDVKMKEKGDIPEGYSVSREKKERFSLILESASTNQTSMYLCASTAEGTGANVLTFGAGSRLTVL.

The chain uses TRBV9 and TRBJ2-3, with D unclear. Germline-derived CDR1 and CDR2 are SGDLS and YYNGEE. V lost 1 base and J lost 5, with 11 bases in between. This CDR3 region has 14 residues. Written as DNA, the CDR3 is TGTGCCAGCAGCGTACTGGACCGCGTAGATACGCAGTATTTT. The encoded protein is CASSVLDRVDTQYF.

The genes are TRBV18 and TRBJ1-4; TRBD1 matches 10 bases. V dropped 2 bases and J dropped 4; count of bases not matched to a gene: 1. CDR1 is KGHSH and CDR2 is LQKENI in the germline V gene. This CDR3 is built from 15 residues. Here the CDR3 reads CASSPGTGDNEKLFF. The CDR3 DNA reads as TGTGCCAGCTCACCAGGGACAGGGGATAATGAAAAACTGTTTTTT.